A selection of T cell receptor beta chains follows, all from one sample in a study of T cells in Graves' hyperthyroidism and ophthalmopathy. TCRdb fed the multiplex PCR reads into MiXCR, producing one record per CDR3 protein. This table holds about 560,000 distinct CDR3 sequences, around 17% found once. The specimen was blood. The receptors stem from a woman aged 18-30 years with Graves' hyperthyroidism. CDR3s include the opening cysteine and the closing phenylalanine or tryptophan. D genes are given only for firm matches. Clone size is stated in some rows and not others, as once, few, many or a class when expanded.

DNA: TGTGCCATCAGTGATGAGGACAGGGTTCTCGAAAAACTGTTTTTT
CDR3: CAISDEDRVLEKLFF
size: -
V: TRBV10-3
J: TRBJ1-4
D: TRBD1

DNA: TGTGCCAGTAGTATTATCGGGGAGATGGAGACCCAGTACTTC
CDR3: CASSIIGEMETQYF
size: few
V: TRBV19
J: TRBJ2-5
D: -

DNA: TGCAGTGCTAGTAACTGGCACCCGGGGGTCGACACTGAAGCTTTCTTT
CDR3: CSASNWHPGVDTEAFF
size: many
V: TRBV20-1
J: TRBJ1-1
D: -

DNA: TGCGCCAGCAGCTTGGTGGCGGGAGAGGCCTACAATGAGCAGTTCTTC
CDR3: CASSLVAGEAYNEQFF
size: -
V: TRBV5-1
J: TRBJ2-1
D: TRBD2

DNA: TGTGCCACCAGTGATTTCGCAGGGCGGACCGGGGAGCTGTTTTTT
CDR3: CATSDFAGRTGELFF
size: few
V: TRBV24-1
J: TRBJ2-2
D: -

DNA: TGTGCCAGCAGTCTCTTAGCGGGAAATGGCAATGAGCAGTTCTTC
CDR3: CASSLLAGNGNEQFF
size: few
V: TRBV28
J: TRBJ2-1
D: TRBD2

DNA: TGTGCCAGCTCACCCCAGGGTGGAGAATCACCCCTCCACTTT
CDR3: CASSPQGGESPLHF
size: -
V: TRBV18
J: TRBJ1-6
D: -

DNA: TGTGCCAGCAGCAAACAGGGTCGGGATGGCTACACCTTC
CDR3: CASSKQGRDGYTF
size: many
V: TRBV11-2
J: TRBJ1-2
D: -

DNA: TGCAGTGCTCCCCCTGGGGCAGTTGACTCCTACGAGCAGTACTTC
CDR3: CSAPPGAVDSYEQYF
size: -
V: TRBV20-1
J: TRBJ2-7
D: -

DNA: TGTGCCAGCATCCTAGAGAGCAGGGGCAATCAGCCCCAGCATTTT
CDR3: CASILESRGNQPQHF
size: few
V: TRBV2
J: TRBJ1-5
D: -

DNA: TGTGCCAGCAGCTTAGGTGCCGGGGCAGCCTACGAGCAGTACTTC
CDR3: CASSLGAGAAYEQYF
size: few
V: TRBV7-9
J: TRBJ2-7
D: -

DNA: TGTGCCAGCAGCTTAGATTCGCCTTCACCCCTCCACTTT
CDR3: CASSLDSPSPLHF
size: few
V: TRBV11-3
J: TRBJ1-6
D: -

DNA: TGCAGTACTAGATCCTTAGAGGGACTAGCGGGGAGGAATGAGCAGTTCTTC
CDR3: CSTRSLEGLAGRNEQFF
size: -
V: TRBV20-1
J: TRBJ2-1
D: TRBD2

DNA: TGCAGCGTTGAAACCCCGAACACCGGGGAGCTGTTTTTT
CDR3: CSVETPNTGELFF
size: few
V: TRBV29-1
J: TRBJ2-2
D: -

DNA: TGTGCCAGCAGCTGGACTGGGACAGTCTCTGGAAACACCATATATTTT
CDR3: CASSWTGTVSGNTIYF
size: few
V: TRBV5-4
J: TRBJ1-3
D: TRBD1

DNA: TGCGCCAGCAGCCGGGACGGACTAAATGAGCAGTTCTTC
CDR3: CASSRDGLNEQFF
size: many
V: TRBV5-1
J: TRBJ2-1
D: -

DNA: TGTGCCAGCAGGAGGTCGTTTGTCGAGCAGTACTTC
CDR3: CASRRSFVEQYF
size: many
V: TRBV6-1
J: TRBJ2-7
D: -

DNA: TGTGCCAGCAGCTTAAGGTCAGGGGACCCCTACGAGCAGTACTTC
CDR3: CASSLRSGDPYEQYF
size: many
V: TRBV7-9
J: TRBJ2-7
D: -

DNA: TGTGCCAGCAGTTACTCGAATGAAAAACTGTTTTTT
CDR3: CASSYSNEKLFF
size: -
V: TRBV6-5
J: TRBJ1-4
D: -

DNA: TGTGCCAGCAGTGAAACCGGGGTGATGGACGAGCAGTACTTC
CDR3: CASSETGVMDEQYF
size: many
V: TRBV2
J: TRBJ2-7
D: -

DNA: TGTGCCAGCAGCCAAGGAAAGGACGAGCAGTACTTC
CDR3: CASSQGKDEQYF
size: many
V: TRBV3-1
J: TRBJ2-7
D: -

DNA: TGCGCCAGCAGCCGATTGTCCAGGGATGCCTATGGCTACACCTTC
CDR3: CASSRLSRDAYGYTF
size: -
V: TRBV5-1
J: TRBJ1-2
D: -

DNA: TGTGCCATCACTCAGGGGGGGGACAGGGGGCAAGAGACCCAGTACTTC
CDR3: CAITQGGDRGQETQYF
size: few
V: TRBV10-3
J: TRBJ2-5
D: TRBD1

DNA: TGTGCCAGCAGCGGACGCTGGGGCGAATACGAGCAGTACTTC
CDR3: CASSGRWGEYEQYF
size: -
V: TRBV7-2
J: TRBJ2-7
D: -

DNA: TGTGCCAGCAGCCAAGAGGGGGGGAGGGGCGAGCAGTACTTC
CDR3: CASSQEGGRGEQYF
size: -
V: TRBV6-1
J: TRBJ2-7
D: -

DNA: TGTGCCAGCAGCCCCGGGACTAGCGGGGGGACCTACAATGAGCAGTTCTTC
CDR3: CASSPGTSGGTYNEQFF
size: many
V: TRBV12-3/TRBV12-4
J: TRBJ2-1
D: TRBD2

DNA: TGCGCCAGCAGCCGATACGGCGGGACAGGGGGAAACACTGAAGCTTTCTTT
CDR3: CASSRYGGTGGNTEAFF
size: -
V: TRBV5-1
J: TRBJ1-1
D: TRBD1

DNA: TGTGCCAGCAGCTCAGGCATAGGTTCCTACGAGCAGTACTTC
CDR3: CASSSGIGSYEQYF
size: many
V: TRBV7-2
J: TRBJ2-7
D: -

DNA: TGTGCCAGCACCTACACCCGACTAGCGGGAGGCTCTACAGATACGCAGTATTTT
CDR3: CASTYTRLAGGSTDTQYF
size: -
V: TRBV7-9
J: TRBJ2-3
D: TRBD2

DNA: TGTGCCAGCAGCAAGTTGGAACAAGAGACCCAGTACTTC
CDR3: CASSKLEQETQYF
size: -
V: TRBV7-9
J: TRBJ2-5
D: -

DNA: TGTGCCAGCAGCTTTTCAGTTGGCAGGGGCGACACTGAAGCTTTCTTT
CDR3: CASSFSVGRGDTEAFF
size: many
V: TRBV11-3
J: TRBJ1-1
D: -

DNA: TGTGCCACCAGCAGAGAATACAGGGACCACGAGCAGTACTTC
CDR3: CATSREYRDHEQYF
size: many
V: TRBV15
J: TRBJ2-7
D: -

DNA: TGTGCCAGCAGCTCGGACACAAGCTCCTACGAGCAGTACTTC
CDR3: CASSSDTSSYEQYF
size: few
V: TRBV7-6
J: TRBJ2-7
D: -

DNA: TGTGCCAGCAGGTACTACAGGGTTAACCAAGAGACCCAGTACTTC
CDR3: CASRYYRVNQETQYF
size: few
V: TRBV6-5
J: TRBJ2-5
D: -

DNA: TGTGCCAGCAGTTACTCGATGGGGAATGAAAAACTGTTTTTT
CDR3: CASSYSMGNEKLFF
size: few
V: TRBV6-2/TRBV6-3
J: TRBJ1-4
D: -

DNA: TGTGCCAGCAGCAAGCAGGGCAGGGGAGCGTTCGAGCAGTACTTC
CDR3: CASSKQGRGAFEQYF
size: few
V: TRBV27
J: TRBJ2-7
D: -

DNA: TGTGCCAGCACCCGGGGCTTTCGCTTCTCGAGCAATCAGCCCCAGCATTTT
CDR3: CASTRGFRFSSNQPQHF
size: few
V: TRBV19
J: TRBJ1-5
D: -

DNA: TGTGCCAGTAGTACGACGAGTGGGTCCGGGGAGCTGTTTTTT
CDR3: CASSTTSGSGELFF
size: -
V: TRBV19
J: TRBJ2-2
D: -

DNA: TGTGCCAGCATCAGGGGACATGAGCAGTTCTTC
CDR3: CASIRGHEQFF
size: many
V: TRBV6-1
J: TRBJ2-1
D: -

DNA: TGTGCCAGCAGCCAAGATTTCTACGAGCAGTACTTC
CDR3: CASSQDFYEQYF
size: few
V: TRBV3-1
J: TRBJ2-7
D: -

DNA: TGTGCCAGCAGTTTATCCCAGGGTAACAATGAGCAGCTCTTC
CDR3: CASSLSQGNNEQLF
size: once
V: TRBV12-3/TRBV12-4
J: TRBJ2-1
D: -

DNA: TGTGCCACCAGTGATCGAGGGGGCTACTATGGCTACACCTTC
CDR3: CATSDRGGYYGYTF
size: few
V: TRBV24-1
J: TRBJ1-2
D: TRBD1

DNA: TGTGCCAGCAGCCAGGACAGGGGGGCTGAAAAACTGTTTTTT
CDR3: CASSQDRGAEKLFF
size: -
V: TRBV5-8
J: TRBJ1-4
D: TRBD1

DNA: TGTGCCAGCAGCATACAGGGTGGGGGATACAATGAGCAGTTCTTC
CDR3: CASSIQGGGYNEQFF
size: -
V: TRBV6-1
J: TRBJ2-1
D: -

DNA: TGTGCCAGCAGTCCCACGACAGGGTATAGCAATCAGCCCCAGCATTTT
CDR3: CASSPTTGYSNQPQHF
size: many
V: TRBV28
J: TRBJ1-5
D: TRBD1

DNA: TGTGCCAGCAGTTTGGGACAGAACAATCAGCCCCAGCATTTT
CDR3: CASSLGQNNQPQHF
size: many
V: TRBV12-3/TRBV12-4
J: TRBJ1-5
D: TRBD1

DNA: TGTGCCAGCAGTTTAGGGACAGGGCAGCGTGAAAAACTGTTTTTT
CDR3: CASSLGTGQREKLFF
size: -
V: TRBV12-3/TRBV12-4
J: TRBJ1-4
D: TRBD1

DNA: TGTGCCAGCAGTCTCACCGGGACAGGGTCCAACGTCCTGACTTTC
CDR3: CASSLTGTGSNVLTF
size: many
V: TRBV12-3/TRBV12-4
J: TRBJ2-6
D: TRBD1

DNA: TGTGCCAGCAGTGAACGTGGGGCCCCCACCGGGGAGCTGTTTTTT
CDR3: CASSERGAPTGELFF
size: few
V: TRBV2
J: TRBJ2-2
D: -

DNA: TGTGCCATCCTGGTAGCGAGTAATGAGCAGTTCTTC
CDR3: CAILVASNEQFF
size: many
V: TRBV2
J: TRBJ2-1
D: -

DNA: TGTGCCAGCAGTTCAGGGCCCGAGGTTGGCTACACCTTC
CDR3: CASSSGPEVGYTF
size: -
V: TRBV28
J: TRBJ1-2
D: -

DNA: TGTGCCAGCAGTTACTACAACAATCAGCCCCAGCATTTT
CDR3: CASSYYNNQPQHF
size: -
V: TRBV6-2/TRBV6-3
J: TRBJ1-5
D: -

DNA: TGCAGCTGGGCTGACTCCTACAATGAGCAGTTCTTC
CDR3: CSWADSYNEQFF
size: -
V: TRBV20-1
J: TRBJ2-1
D: -